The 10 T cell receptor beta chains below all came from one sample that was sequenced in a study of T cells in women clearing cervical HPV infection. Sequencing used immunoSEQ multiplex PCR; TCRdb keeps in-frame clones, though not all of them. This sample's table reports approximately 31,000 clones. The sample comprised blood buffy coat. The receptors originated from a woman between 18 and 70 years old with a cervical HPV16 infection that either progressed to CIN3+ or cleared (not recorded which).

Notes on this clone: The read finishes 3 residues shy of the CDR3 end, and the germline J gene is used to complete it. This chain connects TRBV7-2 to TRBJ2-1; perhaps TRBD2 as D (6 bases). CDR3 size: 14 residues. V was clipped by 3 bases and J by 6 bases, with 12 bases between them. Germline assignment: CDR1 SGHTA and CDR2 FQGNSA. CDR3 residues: CASSFRDSFNEQFF. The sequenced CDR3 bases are TGTGCCAGCAGCTTCCGGGACTCTTTCAATGAG.

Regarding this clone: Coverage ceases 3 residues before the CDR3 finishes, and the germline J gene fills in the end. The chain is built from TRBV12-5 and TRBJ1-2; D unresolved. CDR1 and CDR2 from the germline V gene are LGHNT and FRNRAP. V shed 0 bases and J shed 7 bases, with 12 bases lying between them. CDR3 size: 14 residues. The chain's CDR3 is CASGLVRYSGGYTF. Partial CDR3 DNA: TGTGCTAGTGGTTTGGTACGTTATTCGGGTGGC.

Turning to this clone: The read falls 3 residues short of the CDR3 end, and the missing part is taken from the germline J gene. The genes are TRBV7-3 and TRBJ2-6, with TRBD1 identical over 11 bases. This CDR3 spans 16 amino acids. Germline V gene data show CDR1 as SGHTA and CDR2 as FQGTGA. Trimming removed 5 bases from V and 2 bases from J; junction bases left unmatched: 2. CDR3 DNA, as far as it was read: TGTGCCAGCAGCCCGGGACAGGGGGCTGGGGCCAACGTC. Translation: CASSPGQGAGANV. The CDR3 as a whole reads CASSPGQGAGANVLTF.

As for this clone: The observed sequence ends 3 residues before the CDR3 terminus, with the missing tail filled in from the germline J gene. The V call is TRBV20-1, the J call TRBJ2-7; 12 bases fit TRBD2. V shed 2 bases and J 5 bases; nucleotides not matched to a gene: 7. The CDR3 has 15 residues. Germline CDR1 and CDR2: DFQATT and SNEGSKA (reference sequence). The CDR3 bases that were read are TGCAGTGCTAGAACCGGACTAGCGGGGCGGGACGAG. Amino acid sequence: CSARTGLAGRDE. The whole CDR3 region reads CSARTGLAGRDEQYF.

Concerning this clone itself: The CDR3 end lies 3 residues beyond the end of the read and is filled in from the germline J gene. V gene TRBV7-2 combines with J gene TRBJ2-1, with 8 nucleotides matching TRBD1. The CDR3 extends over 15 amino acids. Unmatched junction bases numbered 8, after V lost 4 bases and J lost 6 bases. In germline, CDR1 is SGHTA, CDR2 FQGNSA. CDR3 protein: CASSSQGVRANEQFF. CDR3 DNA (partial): TGTGCCAGCAGCTCACAGGGGGTCCGCGCCAATGAG.

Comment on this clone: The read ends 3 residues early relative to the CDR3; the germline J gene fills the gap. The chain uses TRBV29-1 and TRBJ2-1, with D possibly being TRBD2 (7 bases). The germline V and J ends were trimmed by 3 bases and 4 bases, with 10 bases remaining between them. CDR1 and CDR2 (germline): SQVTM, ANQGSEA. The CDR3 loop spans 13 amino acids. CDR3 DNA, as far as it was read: TGCAGCGTTGACGGGGGGCCATACAATGAG. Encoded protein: CSVDGGPYNE. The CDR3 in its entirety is CSVDGGPYNEQFF.

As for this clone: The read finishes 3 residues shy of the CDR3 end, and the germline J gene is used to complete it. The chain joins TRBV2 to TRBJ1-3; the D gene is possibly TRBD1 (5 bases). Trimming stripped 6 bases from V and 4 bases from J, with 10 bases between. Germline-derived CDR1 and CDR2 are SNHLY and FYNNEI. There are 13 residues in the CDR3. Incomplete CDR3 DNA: TGTGCCAGCAGAATAGGGGTAGGAAACACC. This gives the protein CASRIGVGNT. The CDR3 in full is CASRIGVGNTIYF.

The CDR3 sequence: CASSYDRDAFF. The CDR3 DNA, read in part, is TGTGCCAGCAGTTATGACAGGGAC. The V call is TRBV2, the J call TRBJ1-1; TRBD1 agrees at 7 bases. The read ends 3 residues shy of where the CDR3 ends; the end is completed using the germline J gene. This CDR3 contains 11 residues. CDR1 SNHLY and CDR2 FYNNEI come from the germline V gene.

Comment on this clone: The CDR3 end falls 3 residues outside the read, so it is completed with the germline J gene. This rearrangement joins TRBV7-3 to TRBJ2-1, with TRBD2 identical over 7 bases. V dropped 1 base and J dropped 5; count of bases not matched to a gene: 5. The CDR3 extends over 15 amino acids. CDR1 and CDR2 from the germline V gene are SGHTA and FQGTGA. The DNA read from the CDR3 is TGTGCCAGCAGCTTAAATTCAGCGGGGAACAATGAG. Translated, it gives CASSLNSAGNNE. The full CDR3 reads CASSLNSAGNNEQFF.

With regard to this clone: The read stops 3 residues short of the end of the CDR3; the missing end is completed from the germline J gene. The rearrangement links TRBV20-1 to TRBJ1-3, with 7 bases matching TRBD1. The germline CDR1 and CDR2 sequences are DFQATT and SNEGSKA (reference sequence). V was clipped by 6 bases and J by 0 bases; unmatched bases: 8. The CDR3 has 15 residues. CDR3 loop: CSANHRGSSGNTIYF. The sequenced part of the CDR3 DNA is TGCAGTGCAAACCACAGGGGAAGCTCTGGAAACACC.